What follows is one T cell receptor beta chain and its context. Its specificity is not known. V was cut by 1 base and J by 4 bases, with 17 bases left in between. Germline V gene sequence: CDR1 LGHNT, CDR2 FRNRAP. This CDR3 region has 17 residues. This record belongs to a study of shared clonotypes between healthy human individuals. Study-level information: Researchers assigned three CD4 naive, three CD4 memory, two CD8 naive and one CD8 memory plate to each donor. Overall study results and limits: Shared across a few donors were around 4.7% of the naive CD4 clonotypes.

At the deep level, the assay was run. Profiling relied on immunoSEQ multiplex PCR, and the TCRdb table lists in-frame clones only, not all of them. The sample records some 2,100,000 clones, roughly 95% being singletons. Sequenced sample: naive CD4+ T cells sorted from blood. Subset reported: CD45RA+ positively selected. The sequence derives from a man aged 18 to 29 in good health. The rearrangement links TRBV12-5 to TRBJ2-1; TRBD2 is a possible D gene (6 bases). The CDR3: CASGLDTLGLAYNEQFF. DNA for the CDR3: TGTGCTAGTGGTTTGGATACTCTGGGACTGGCGTACAATGAGCAGTTCTTC.